This T cell receptor (beta chain) was observed in a study of blood T cell repertoires in COVID-19. Overall study: Sources were T cells, B-cell-depleted T cells, or PBMCs; the material itself was cDNA or gDNA.

Germline CDR1 reads LNHDA; CDR2 reads SQIVND (reference sequence). The CDR3 consists of 13 residues. The V gene lost 6 bases and the J gene lost 3 bases, with 11 bases spanning the gap. The method was immunoSEQ multiplex PCR; TCRdb's version includes in-frame clones alone and lacks a portion of them. The sample includes 200,000 to 250,000 clones, 80% to 85% of them seen just once. Sequencing was done on a sample of peripheral blood. The origin of this receptor is a woman aged 60-75 years who had recovered from COVID-19. The J gene is TRBJ1-1, the V gene TRBV19; maybe TRBD1 (5 bases). CDR3 amino acids: CASSFRVDTEAFF. CDR3 bases: TGTGCCAGTAGCTTCAGGGTCGACACTGAAGCTTTCTTT.